This passage covers 8 T cell receptor beta chains from one sample sequenced in a study of metastatic and nonmetastatic thyroid tumors. TCRdb re-clonotyped the PCR reads via MiXCR. This table has 30,000 to 45,000 clones, about 26% appearing once. All patients were untreated before thyroid surgery. Sequencing was performed on blood. Receptors originate from a male donor with papillary thyroid cancer or a benign thyroid nodule (not recorded which). Some clones in this sample may be carry-over from other donors' samples.

This clone was detected many times. The chain joins TRBV7-8 to TRBJ1-1, with 12 positions matching TRBD1. V was pared by 5 bases and J by 4 bases, with 8 bases of the junction left unmatched. The CDR3 sequence is 16 residues long. Germline CDR1 is SGHVS and CDR2 is FQNEAQ. The CDR3 loop is CASSPHPGQGATEAFF. The CDR3 DNA follows: TGTGCCAGCAGCCCACATCCGGGACAGGGGGCCACTGAAGCTTTCTTT.

V and J are TRBV20-1 and TRBJ1-2, with 10 nucleotides matching TRBD1. The length of the CDR3 is 15 residues. The J segment lost 1 base and the V segment lost 6 bases, leaving 8 bases of the junction unmatched. Germline values: CDR1 DFQATT, CDR2 SNEGSKA (reference sequence). CDR3 loop: CSASTDRGRNYGYTF. Here the CDR3 DNA reads TGCAGTGCATCCACCGACAGGGGGCGTAACTATGGCTACACCTTC.

This clone was counted ten times or more. A much larger clonotype is one base distant, so this may be a read error. This same CDR3 is encoded by further DNA sequences in the sample. V gene TRBV12-3 or TRBV12-4 combines with J gene TRBJ1-4; possible D gene TRBD1, 6 bases. V was cut by 5 bases and J by 6 bases, with 19 bases left in between. The CDR3 has 16 residues. CDR3 protein: CASSTPNRDLDEKLFF. In nucleotides, the CDR3 is TGTGCCAGCAGTACCCCCAACAGGGATCTTGATGAAAAACTGTTTTTT.

Ten or more counts support this clone. This chain links TRBV29-1 with TRBJ1-4; D is possibly TRBD1 (5 bases). The CDR3 runs 14 residues. V lost 7 bases and J 0 bases, leaving 12 bases between the germline ends. Germline CDR1 is SQVTM and CDR2 is ANQGSEA. The CDR3, as DNA: TGCAGCGCTGGGGGAGTTGCAACTAATGAAAAACTGTTTTTT. This sequence encodes CSAGGVATNEKLFF.

The genes are TRBV6-1 and TRBJ2-7; D is perhaps TRBD2 (5 bases). This CDR3 comprises 14 residues. V was pared by 5 bases and J by 2 bases, with 13 bases between. Germline CDR1 and CDR2: MNHNS and SASEGT. The DNA for the CDR3 is TGTGCCAGCAGTAAAGGAGGACGTACCTACGAGCAGTACTTC. Translated, it gives CASSKGGRTYEQYF.

By share, this clone counts as medium-sized. The chain joins TRBV5-1 to TRBJ2-1, with TRBD2 identical over 9 bases. This CDR3 region has 18 residues. Germline trimming cut 3 bases from V and 8 bases from J; bases unmatched to any gene: 18. The germline CDR1 and CDR2 sequences are SGHRS and YFSETQ. CDR3 residues: CASSYLPVAGARGDEQFF. The CDR3 DNA reads TGCGCCAGCAGCTACCTCCCAGTAGCGGGAGCAAGGGGCGATGAGCAGTTCTTC.

This clone showed up just once. The junction differs from germline at one of its ends, possibly a read error. As DNA, the CDR3 is TGTGCCAGCTTCCACCCCTCACTAGGTGCCTACAATGGGCAGTTCTTC. The encoded protein is CASFHPSLGAYNGQFF. The gene calls are TRBV11-1 and TRBJ2-1; D may be TRBD2 (5 bases). The CDR3 extends over 16 amino acids. Germline-derived CDR1 and CDR2 are SGHAT and FQDESV (reference sequence).

The rearrangement links TRBV11-3 to TRBJ2-7; 8 bases align to TRBD2. Unmatched junction bases numbered 15, after V lost 5 bases and J lost 6 bases. From germline, CDR1 is SGHNT and CDR2 YENEEA. The length of the CDR3 is 16 residues. CDR3 sequence reads: CASSPTGASGSREQYF. The CDR3 region has the DNA TGTGCCAGCAGCCCCACCGGAGCCAGCGGGAGTCGCGAGCAGTACTTC.